The 26 T cell receptor beta chains in this list originate from one sample, sequenced in a study of shared clonotypes between healthy human individuals (dated by TCRdb to about 2020). Library preparation was by the immunoSEQ multiplex PCR assay. Here the immuneACCESS table is served through TCRdb, limited to in-frame sequences with V and J called. Missing clones are a known gap in these copies; in checked studies unresolved V genes cover under half, and the rest lacks a known reason. The sample table lists about 180,000 clones, 90% to 95% of them with a count of one. Around 0.067% of the sample lies in the top ten. Sequenced: naive CD4+ T cells sorted from blood. Interpreted using the paper, the cell subset or site label stands for: CD45RA+ positively selected. The receptors derive from a woman aged 30 to 39 in good health.

V usage is TRBV20-1 and J usage is TRBJ2-5; D is undetermined. The better agreement between TRBJ2-7 and the DNA end casts doubt on the J call. CDR1 is DFQATT and CDR2 is SNEGSKA in the germline V gene (reference sequence). CDR3 length equals 10 residues. The CDR3 sequence is CSAYNYEQYF. For the CDR3, the DNA is TGCAGTGCTTATAACTACGAGCAGTACTTC.

The rearrangement joins TRBV11-2 to TRBJ1-3; 7 nucleotides agree with TRBD1. The CDR3 consists of 14 residues. Germline V lookup: CDR1 SGHAT, CDR2 FQNNGV. J gave up 7 bases and V 6 bases, and 9 bases lay outside the gene matches. CDR3 bases: TGTGCCAGCAGACGTACAGGGGTGGGTAACACCATATATTTT. It yields the protein CASRRTGVGNTIYF. Supplemented by reference TRBV11-2 and TRBJ1-3, the full variable domain reads EAGVAQSPRYKIIEKRQSVAFWCNPISGHATLYWYQQILGQGPKLLIQFQNNGVVDDSQLPKDRFSAERLKGVDSTLKIQPAKLEDSAVYLCASRRTGVGNTIYFGEGSWLTVV.

This chain links TRBV5-8 with TRBJ1-3, with a possible D match to TRBD1 (5 bases). Per the germline V gene, CDR1 is SGHTS and CDR2 is YDEGEE. V was pared by 3 bases and J by 0 bases, with 13 bases between. The CDR3 spans 16 residues. CDR3 in amino acids: CASSSWGVGSGNTIYF. DNA of the CDR3: TGTGCCAGCAGCTCGTGGGGGGTTGGCTCTGGAAACACCATATATTTT.

The V call is TRBV4-1, the J call TRBJ2-1, with D perhaps assigned TRBD1 or TRBD2 (5 bases each). Trimming pared 1 base from V and 0 bases from J, leaving 13 bases between. Germline lookup yields CDR1 MGHRA and CDR2 YSYEKL. The CDR3 length is 17 residues. The CDR3 DNA is TGCGCCAGCAGCCAAGGGGGGAGCGAGAGCTCCTACAATGAGCAGTTCTTC. This sequence encodes CASSQGGSESSYNEQFF.

A few counts support this clone. This chain links TRBV19 with TRBJ1-5; D is ambiguous. Germline V gene sequence: CDR1 LNHDA, CDR2 SQIVND (reference sequence). The CDR3 spans 14 residues. Trimming took off 3 bases at V and 6 bases at J, with 12 bases between the two ends. The CDR3 sequence is CASSIARATQPQHF. DNA of the CDR3: TGTGCCAGTAGTATTGCAAGGGCAACTCAGCCCCAGCATTTT. Full variable domain (outside the CDR3, taken from reference TRBV19 and TRBJ1-5): DGGITQSPKYLFRKEGQNVTLSCEQNLNHDAMYWYRQDPGQGLRLIYYSQIVNDFQKGDIAEGYSVSREKKESFPLTVTSAQKNPTAFYLCASSIARATQPQHFGDGTRLSIL.

The rearrangement joins TRBV7-2 to TRBJ1-5; tentatively, D is TRBD1 (6 bases). This CDR3 is 14 amino acids long. Germline V gene sequence: CDR1 SGHTA, CDR2 FQGNSA. Trimming left V 5 bases short and J 4 bases short, with 12 bases between. CDR3 sequence reads: CASSVGGENQPQHF. The CDR3 DNA sequence: TGTGCCAGCAGCGTAGGGGGTGAGAATCAGCCCCAGCATTTT.

This clone was recorded a few times. V is TRBV6-6 and J is TRBJ2-7, with 15 bases fitting TRBD2. J gave up 6 bases and V 2 bases, and 5 bases lay outside the gene matches. From germline, CDR1 is MNHNY and CDR2 SVGAGI (reference sequence). This CDR3 region has 16 residues. DNA for the CDR3: TGTGCCAGCAGTTACGCGGGACTAGCGGGAGGTGGCGAGCAGTACTTC. This codes for CASSYAGLAGGGEQYF.

CDR3 nucleotide sequence: TGTGCCAGCAGTGCACGGACTAGCGGATACACCGGGGAGCTGTTTTTT. Amino acid sequence: CASSARTSGYTGELFF. V gene TRBV28 combines with J gene TRBJ2-2; 10 nucleotides match TRBD2. The CDR3 spans 16 residues. CDR1 and CDR2 (germline): MDHEN, SYDVKM. With V trimmed by 5 bases and J by 3 bases, 6 bases remained unmatched.

This sequence joins TRBV19 and TRBJ1-4; 9 positions agree with TRBD1. CDR3 length: 15 amino acids. Germline V gives CDR1 LNHDA, CDR2 SQIVND (reference sequence). V shed 7 bases and J 3 bases; nucleotides not matched to a gene: 6. For the CDR3, the DNA is TGTGCCAGTACCCGTGACAGGGGGGCTAATGAAAAACTGTTTTTT. As protein: CASTRDRGANEKLFF. Combining the CDR3 with reference TRBV19 and TRBJ1-4 gives the whole variable domain DGGITQSPKYLFRKEGQNVTLSCEQNLNHDAMYWYRQDPGQGLRLIYYSQIVNDFQKGDIAEGYSVSREKKESFPLTVTSAQKNPTAFYLCASTRDRGANEKLFFGSGTQLSVL.

The CDR3 reads CASSMGPKVPNQPQHF. The CDR3 nucleotides read TGTGCCAGTAGTATGGGTCCTAAAGTTCCGAATCAGCCCCAGCATTTT. The chain carries TRBV19 and TRBJ1-5; the D is unclear. CDR1 LNHDA and CDR2 SQIVND come from the germline V gene (reference sequence). This CDR3 spans 16 amino acids. V lost 3 bases and J 4 bases, leaving 16 bases between the germline ends.

V usage is TRBV27 and J usage is TRBJ1-6, with TRBD1 as a possible D gene (6 bases). The V gene lost 3 bases and the J gene lost 13 bases, with 16 bases spanning the gap. This CDR3 contains 14 residues. Germline CDR1 and CDR2: MNHEY and SMNVEV (reference sequence). CDR3 sequence: CASSLRGRGAPLHF. The CDR3 region has the DNA TGTGCCAGCAGTTTGAGGGGGAGGGGCGCCCCCCTCCACTTT.

The chain joins TRBV30 to TRBJ1-6; tentatively, D is TRBD1 (6 bases). Germline-derived CDR1 and CDR2 are GTSNPN and SVGIG (reference sequence). The CDR3 totals 16 residues. V lost 3 bases and J 0 bases, leaving 12 bases between the germline ends. In nucleotides, the CDR3 is TGTGCCTGGAGGCAAGACAGGAGCTCCTATAATTCACCCCTCCACTTT. It encodes CAWRQDRSSYNSPLHF. Full variable domain (outside the CDR3, taken from reference TRBV30 and TRBJ1-6): SQTIHQWPATLVQPVGSPLSLECTVEGTSNPNLYWYRQAAGRGLQLLFYSVGIGQISSEVPQNLSASRPQDRQFILSSKKLLLSDSGFYLCAWRQDRSSYNSPLHFGNGTRLTVT.

V and J are TRBV19 and TRBJ2-6; D gene ambiguous. Trimming cost V 7 bases and J 0 bases, with 10 bases left between them. CDR1 LNHDA and CDR2 SQIVND come from the germline V gene (reference sequence). CDR3 length: 15 amino acids. The CDR3 sequence: CASTPESSGANVLTF. The CDR3 DNA reads TGTGCCAGTACTCCCGAAAGCTCTGGGGCCAACGTCCTGACTTTC.

V is TRBV9 and J is TRBJ2-1; 11 positions match TRBD2. CDR1 and CDR2 (germline): SGDLS, YYNGEE. The CDR3 spans 16 residues. V lost 0 bases, J lost 5 bases, and 4 bases stayed unmatched. The CDR3, as DNA: TGTGCCAGCAGCGTAGATGGGACTAGCGGAAACAATGAGCAGTTCTTC. As protein: CASSVDGTSGNNEQFF.

The chain combines TRBV7-3 with TRBJ2-3, with no clear D. This CDR3 has 13 amino acids. Germline CDR1 is SGHTA and CDR2 is FQGTGA. Trimming removed 5 bases at V and 0 bases at J, with 6 bases between. CDR3 in DNA: TGTGCCAGCAGCCCCCCAAGCACAGATACGCAGTATTTT. This sequence encodes CASSPPSTDTQYF.

CDR3 DNA: TGTGCCAGCAGTTTCCCCAGCTCCTATAATTCACCCCTCCACTTT. As protein: CASSFPSSYNSPLHF. The rearrangement links TRBV28 to TRBJ1-6, with unresolved D. Trimming took off 3 bases at V and 0 bases at J, with 6 bases between the two ends. Germline V gene data show CDR1 as MDHEN and CDR2 as SYDVKM. The length of the CDR3 is 15 residues.

This chain joins TRBV28 and TRBJ2-7; D tentatively reads TRBD1 or TRBD2 (5 bases each). CDR3 length equals 14 residues. CDR1 is MDHEN and CDR2 is SYDVKM in the germline V gene. Trimming removed 8 bases at V and 2 bases at J, with 16 bases between. CDR3 sequence reads: CASSNPGTAYEQYF. CDR3 nucleotide sequence: TGTGCCAGCTCCAACCCCGGGACGGCCTACGAGCAGTACTTC.

This chain joins TRBV5-6 and TRBJ1-1; D uncertain. This CDR3 spans 14 amino acids. With 1 base removed from V and 5 bases from J, the gap between germline ends came to 12 bases. The germline CDR1 and CDR2 sequences are SGHDT and YYEEEE. The CDR3 loop is CASSLLVSETEAFF. Written as DNA, the CDR3 is TGTGCCAGCAGCTTGCTAGTGTCGGAAACTGAAGCTTTCTTT.

This clone has only one observation. The gene calls are TRBV18 and TRBJ1-2; 8 bases align to TRBD1. V gave up 3 bases and J gave up 3 bases; unmatched junction bases: 9. Germline loops: CDR1 KGHSH, CDR2 LQKENI. This CDR3 has 16 residues. CDR3 protein: CASSPTGPGGDYGYTF. CDR3 coding DNA: TGTGCCAGCTCACCGACCGGCCCAGGGGGCGACTATGGCTACACCTTC.

A single count supports this clone. This chain joins TRBV28 and TRBJ2-5; 8 bases are a match to TRBD1. The end of the DNA fits TRBJ2-7 better, so the J call may be wrong. Germline lookup yields CDR1 MDHEN and CDR2 SYDVKM. This CDR3 has 15 residues. Here the CDR3 reads CASSTYRGSPYEQYF. The CDR3 DNA sequence: TGTGCCAGCAGTACCTACAGGGGGTCCCCCTACGAGCAGTACTTC.

In its sample, this clone was seen once. The chain uses TRBV28 and TRBJ2-7; TRBD1 agrees at 10 bases. The CDR3 has 17 amino acids. After removal of 3 bases from V and 0 bases from J, the junction contained 8 bases not matched to a gene. Germline assignment: CDR1 MDHEN and CDR2 SYDVKM. In nucleotides, the CDR3 is TGTGCCAGCAGTTTCCGGACAGGGGGGGTATCCTCCTACGAGCAGTACTTC. Translated: CASSFRTGGVSSYEQYF. Looking up the rest from reference TRBV28 and TRBJ2-7 gives the full variable domain: DVKVTQSSRYLVKRTGEKVFLECVQDMDHENMFWYRQDPGLGLRLIYFSYDVKMKEKGDIPEGYSVSREKKERFSLILESASTNQTSMYLCASSFRTGGVSSYEQYFGPGTRLTVT.

The rearrangement joins TRBV11-2 to TRBJ1-2, with 7 bases matching TRBD1. CDR3 length: 15 amino acids. Germline CDR1 SGHAT, CDR2 FQNNGV. The trim removed 3 bases at V and 3 bases at J, leaving 7 bases unmatched. CDR3 sequence (DNA): TGTGCCAGCAGCTTTGGGGGGGACAGTCACTATGGCTACACCTTC. It yields the protein CASSFGGDSHYGYTF.

The chain couples TRBV28 to TRBJ2-7, with D uncertain. V was shortened by 4 bases and J by 2 bases, with 6 bases between the two germline ends. The CDR3 runs to 12 residues. Per the germline V gene, CDR1 is MDHEN and CDR2 is SYDVKM. CDR3 in amino acids: CASSSRAYEQYF. CDR3 coding DNA: TGTGCCAGCAGTTCCCGAGCCTACGAGCAGTACTTC. The full variable domain, in which reference TRBV28 and TRBJ2-7 provide the parts outside the CDR3, is DVKVTQSSRYLVKRTGEKVFLECVQDMDHENMFWYRQDPGLGLRLIYFSYDVKMKEKGDIPEGYSVSREKKERFSLILESASTNQTSMYLCASSSRAYEQYFGPGTRLTVT.

The J gene is TRBJ2-7, the V gene TRBV30, with D hard to call. CDR3 length equals 11 residues. Germline V gives CDR1 GTSNPN, CDR2 SVGIG (reference sequence). Trimming left V 4 bases short and J 4 bases short, with 8 bases between. The CDR3 nucleotides are TGTGCCTGGACACAAGCGTACGAGCAGTACTTC. Protein sequence: CAWTQAYEQYF. The complete variable domain, with remaining parts taken from reference TRBV30 and TRBJ2-7, reads SQTIHQWPATLVQPVGSPLSLECTVEGTSNPNLYWYRQAAGRGLQLLFYSVGIGQISSEVPQNLSASRPQDRQFILSSKKLLLSDSGFYLCAWTQAYEQYFGPGTRLTVT.

The chain uses TRBV18 and TRBJ2-5, with TRBD1 matching over 7 bases. The J call is uncertain, as TRBJ2-7 better fits the DNA end. Per the germline V gene, CDR1 is KGHSH and CDR2 is LQKENI. This CDR3 comprises 14 residues. This CDR3 reads CASSPGQRFYEQYF. The DNA of the CDR3 is TGTGCCAGCTCACCGGGACAGCGGTTCTACGAGCAGTACTTC.

The rearrangement links TRBV18 to TRBJ2-3; the match to TRBD2 covers 11 bases. Germline V lookup: CDR1 KGHSH, CDR2 LQKENI. CDR3 length: 15 residues. Trimming at V came to 5 bases and at J to 3 bases, leaving 4 bases not matched to a gene. The DNA of the CDR3 is TGTGCCAGCTCAACCGGGACTAGCGGTACAGATACGCAGTATTTT. Its translation: CASSTGTSGTDTQYF. The full variable domain, in which reference TRBV18 and TRBJ2-3 provide the parts outside the CDR3, is NAGVMQNPRHLVRRRGQEARLRCSPMKGHSHVYWYRQLPEEGLKFMVYLQKENIIDESGMPKERFSAEFPKEGPSILRIQQVVRGDSAAYFCASSTGTSGTDTQYFGPGTRLTVL.